A single sample is the source of the 14 T cell receptor beta chains below, sequenced in a study of cytomegalovirus exposure and HLA in healthy donors. Amplification used 60 Vbeta primers and 13 Jbeta primers. The table came from immunoSEQ multiplex PCR; TCRdb's copy has only in-frame clones and leaves some out. This sample yields 85,000 to 100,000 clones, of which 60% to 80% are seen a single time; 7.3% belongs to the top ten. The sample was PBMCs. These receptors were obtained from a middle-aged man in good health and CMV-seropositive.

The CDR3: CASSLGSGPTYEQYF. CDR3 DNA sequence: TGTGCCAGCAGTTTAGGGTCAGGCCCAACCTACGAGCAGTACTTC. The V gene is TRBV27, the J gene TRBJ2-7; D is ambiguous. The CDR3 extends over 15 amino acids. Germline V gene sequence: CDR1 MNHEY, CDR2 SMNVEV (reference sequence). Deletions cut 2 bases from V and 2 bases from J, with 13 bases between.

This clone appeared once. V is TRBV9 and J is TRBJ2-3; the D gene is possibly TRBD1 (6 bases). The V end was cut by 5 bases, the J end by 0 bases, with 16 bases between. The CDR3 is 16 amino acids. Germline lookup yields CDR1 SGDLS and CDR2 YYNGEE. In nucleotides, the CDR3 is TGTGCCAGCAGTAAGGGGGTTGATGACAGCACAGATACGCAGTATTTT. As protein: CASSKGVDDSTDTQYF.

This clone was observed a single time. The chain uses TRBV28 and TRBJ1-5; TRBD1 agrees at 8 bases. This CDR3 is built from 15 residues. Germline CDR1 is MDHEN and CDR2 is SYDVKM. The V gene end was trimmed by 6 bases and the J gene end by 7 bases; junction bases not matched to a gene: 11. The CDR3 loop is CASRLLQGARQPQHF. CDR3 nucleotides: TGTGCCAGCAGGTTGCTTCAGGGGGCGCGGCAGCCCCAGCATTTT. The full variable domain, with the rest looked up from reference TRBV28 and TRBJ1-5, is DVKVTQSSRYLVKRTGEKVFLECVQDMDHENMFWYRQDPGLGLRLIYFSYDVKMKEKGDIPEGYSVSREKKERFSLILESASTNQTSMYLCASRLLQGARQPQHFGDGTRLSIL.

The chain carries TRBV4-1 and TRBJ1-2; D is unresolved. CDR3 size: 14 residues. CDR1 MGHRA and CDR2 YSYEKL come from the germline V gene. Trimming took 1 base from V and 7 from J, leaving 13 bases between them. CDR3 coding DNA: TGCGCCAGCAGCCAAGGGTTCGGGGATCGTGGCTACACCTTC. Its translation is CASSQGFGDRGYTF.

V is TRBV12-5 and J is TRBJ1-5; D is ambiguous. The V end was cut by 0 bases, the J end by 7 bases, with 4 bases between. Germline CDR1 LGHNT, CDR2 FRNRAP. This CDR3 has 12 amino acids. The CDR3 protein is CASGLVAQPQHF. CDR3 sequence (DNA): TGTGCTAGTGGTTTGGTAGCCCAGCCCCAGCATTTT.

In the case of this clone: The junction departs from the called germline gene at one end, perhaps through a read error. The chain has TRBV7-9 and TRBJ2-2; no definite D call. There are 12 residues in the CDR3. The germline V gene encodes CDR1 SEHNR and CDR2 FQNEAQ (reference sequence). CDR3 residues: CSSSLRTGELFF. The CDR3 bases are TGTTCCAGCAGCTTGAGGACCGGGGAGCTGTTTTTT.

The V gene is TRBV7-8, the J gene TRBJ2-2; 7 bases align to TRBD1. CDR1 SGHVS and CDR2 FQNEAQ come from the germline V gene. V was pared by 2 bases and J by 1 base, with 4 bases of the junction left unmatched. The CDR3 runs 16 residues. The CDR3 DNA is TGTGCCAGCAGCTTACGGACAGGCGGGAACACCGGGGAGCTGTTTTTT. This translates into CASSLRTGGNTGELFF. The full variable domain, in which reference TRBV7-8 and TRBJ2-2 provide the parts outside the CDR3, is GAGVSQSPRYKVAKRGQDVALRCDPISGHVSLFWYQQALGQGPEFLTYFQNEAQLDKSGLPSDRFFAERPEGSVSTLKIQRTQQEDSAVYLCASSLRTGGNTGELFFGEGSRLTVL.

This chain joins TRBV28 and TRBJ1-5, with a tentative D call TRBD1 (5 bases). V was clipped by 3 bases and J by 5 bases, with 11 bases between them. The CDR3 length is 14 residues. The V gene's germline CDR1 is MDHEN and CDR2 SYDVKM. Here the CDR3 DNA reads TGTGCCAGCAGTTTTCCCGACAGATATCAGCCCCAGCATTTT. It encodes CASSFPDRYQPQHF. The full variable domain, completed using reference TRBV28 and TRBJ1-5, is DVKVTQSSRYLVKRTGEKVFLECVQDMDHENMFWYRQDPGLGLRLIYFSYDVKMKEKGDIPEGYSVSREKKERFSLILESASTNQTSMYLCASSFPDRYQPQHFGDGTRLSIL.

The chain combines TRBV4-3 with TRBJ1-2, with 7 bases identical to TRBD1. V gave up 0 bases and J gave up 7 bases; unmatched junction bases: 5. The CDR3 consists of 14 residues. Germline lookup yields CDR1 LGHNA and CDR2 YSLEER. In DNA, the CDR3 is TGCGCCAGCAGCCAAGACAGGGGGTGGAGTGGCTACACCTTC. Amino acids: CASSQDRGWSGYTF.

V gene TRBV4-1 combines with J gene TRBJ2-1; TRBD1 agrees at 7 bases. Trimming took 4 bases from V and 7 from J; bases not matched to a gene: 10. CDR3 size: 15 residues. Germline assignment: CDR1 MGHRA and CDR2 YSYEKL. The CDR3 DNA follows: TGCGCCAGCAGCCCAAATCGACAGGGTAGGAATGAGCAGTTCTTC. This encodes CASSPNRQGRNEQFF.

The chain uses TRBV25-1 and TRBJ1-4; D remains unclear. This CDR3 spans 16 amino acids. Germline CDR1 MGHDK, CDR2 SYGVNS. Trimming cost V 1 base and J 8 bases, with 17 bases left between them. The CDR3 DNA is TGTGCCAGCAGTGAATCCGCCGGCACCCTGAGGGAAAAACTGTTTTTT. Translated, it gives CASSESAGTLREKLFF. Variable domain in full (rest from reference TRBV25-1 and TRBJ1-4): EADIYQTPRYLVIGTGKKITLECSQTMGHDKMYWYQQDPGMELHLIHYSYGVNSTEKGDLSSESTVSRIRTEHFPLTLESARPSHTSQYLCASSESAGTLREKLFFGSGTQLSVL.

In its sample, this clone was seen a few times. The V call is TRBV7-2, the J call TRBJ2-7; TRBD1 agrees at 9 bases. Germline V CDR1 and CDR2: SGHTA, FQGNSA. V shed 5 bases, J shed 6 bases, and the junction held 11 bases outside the gene matches. The CDR3 length is 15 residues. DNA for the CDR3: TGTGCCAGCAGCCCACTCGGGACAGGGATCGGCGAGCAGTACTTC. This sequence encodes CASSPLGTGIGEQYF.

This clone was observed a few times. V usage is TRBV6-5 and J usage is TRBJ1-1; D may be TRBD1 (6 bases). With 6 bases removed from V and 0 bases from J, the gap between germline ends came to 11 bases. CDR1 and CDR2 (germline): MNHEY, SVGAGI. The CDR3 loop spans 14 amino acids. The CDR3 reads CASRETGLNTEAFF. Written as DNA, the CDR3 is TGTGCCAGCAGGGAGACAGGATTGAACACTGAAGCTTTCTTT.

This chain uses TRBV6-5 with TRBJ1-5; 8 bases match TRBD1. The germline V gene encodes CDR1 MNHEY and CDR2 SVGAGI. The CDR3 contains 14 residues. J lost 4 bases, V lost 6 bases, and 5 bases had no gene match. The CDR3 nucleotides are TGTGCCAGCAGGCGACAGGGGTCAAATCAGCCCCAGCATTTT. Protein sequence: CASRRQGSNQPQHF.